Given below is one T cell receptor (beta chain) in context. What it binds is not known. This CDR3 comprises 12 residues. V lost 6 bases and J lost 6, with 12 bases in between. Germline-derived CDR1 and CDR2 are SEHNR and FQNEAQ (reference sequence). UMIs were added to TCR cDNA along with a universal primer site when it was made by 5'RACE template switching. TCRdb re-analysed the 5' RACE reads in MiXCR, keeping a single row per CDR3 protein. The table shows hundreds of thousands of distinct CDR3 sequences, with roughly 11% occurring only once. This record comes from a study of T cells after yellow fever vaccination. General study findings and limits: After the booster, over 95% of CD4 and roughly nine tenths of CD8 primary-response clones were re-detected.

The chain carries TRBV7-9 and TRBJ2-7; perhaps TRBD1 as D (7 bases). This receptor was obtained from a man aged 18 to 29 who received the YFV17D yellow fever vaccine. The sequencing used PBMCs, collected on the day of the first yellow fever vaccination. The CDR3 DNA reads TGTGCCAGCAGGCTTCAGGGGGGCGAGCAGTACTTC. This gives the protein CASRLQGGEQYF.